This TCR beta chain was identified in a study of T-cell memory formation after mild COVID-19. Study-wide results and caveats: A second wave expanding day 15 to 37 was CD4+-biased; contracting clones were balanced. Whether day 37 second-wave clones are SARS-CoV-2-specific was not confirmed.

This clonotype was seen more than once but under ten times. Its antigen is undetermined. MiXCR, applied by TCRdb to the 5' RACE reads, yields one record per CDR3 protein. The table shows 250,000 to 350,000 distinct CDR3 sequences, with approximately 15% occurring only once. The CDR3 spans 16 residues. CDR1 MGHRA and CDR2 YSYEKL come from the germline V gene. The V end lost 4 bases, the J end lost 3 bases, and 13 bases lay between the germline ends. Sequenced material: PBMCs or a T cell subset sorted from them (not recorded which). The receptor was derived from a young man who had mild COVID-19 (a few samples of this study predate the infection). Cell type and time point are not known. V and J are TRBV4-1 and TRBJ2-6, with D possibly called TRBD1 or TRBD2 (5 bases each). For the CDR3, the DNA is TGCGCCAGCAGCCTGGGACCCCTTCTTGGGGCCAACGTCCTGACTTTC. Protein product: CASSLGPLLGANVLTF.